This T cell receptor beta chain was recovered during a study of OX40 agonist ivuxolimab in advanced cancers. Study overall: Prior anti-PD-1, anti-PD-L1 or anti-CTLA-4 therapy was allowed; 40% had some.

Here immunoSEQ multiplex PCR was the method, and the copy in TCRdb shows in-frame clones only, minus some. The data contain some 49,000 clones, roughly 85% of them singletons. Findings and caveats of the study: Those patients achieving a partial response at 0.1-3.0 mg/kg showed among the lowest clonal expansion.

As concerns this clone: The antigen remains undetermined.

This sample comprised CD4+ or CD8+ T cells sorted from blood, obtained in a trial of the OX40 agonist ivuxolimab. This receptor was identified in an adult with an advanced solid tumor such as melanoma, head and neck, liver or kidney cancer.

The CDR3 DNA reads TGCGCCCGAAGAAGGGTAGCGGGGGGGCAATACGAGCAGTACTTC. Its protein is CARRRVAGGQYEQYF. V is TRBV10-1 and J is TRBJ2-7; 11 nucleotides line up with TRBD2. Per the germline V gene, CDR1 is WNHNN and CDR2 is SYGVQD (reference sequence). The CDR3 runs 15 residues. Germline trimming cut 11 bases from V and 4 bases from J; bases unmatched to any gene: 13.